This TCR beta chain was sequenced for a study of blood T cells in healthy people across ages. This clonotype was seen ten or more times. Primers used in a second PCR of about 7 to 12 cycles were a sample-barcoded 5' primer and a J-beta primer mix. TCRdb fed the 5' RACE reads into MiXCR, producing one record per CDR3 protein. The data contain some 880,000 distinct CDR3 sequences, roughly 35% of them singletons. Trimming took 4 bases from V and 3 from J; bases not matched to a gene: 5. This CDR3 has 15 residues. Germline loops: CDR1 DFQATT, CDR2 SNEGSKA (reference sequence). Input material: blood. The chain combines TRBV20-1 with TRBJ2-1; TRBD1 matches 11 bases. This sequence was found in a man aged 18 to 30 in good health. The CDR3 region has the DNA TGCAGTGCTACTACTGGGACAGGGGGCTACAATGAGCAGTTCTTC. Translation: CSATTGTGGYNEQFF.